These T cell receptor beta chains were read from a single sample in a study of blood T cell repertoires in COVID-19. Data came from immunoSEQ multiplex PCR; TCRdb stores just in-frame clones and leaves some out. The sample lists some 80,000 clones; about four fifths were seen once. Sequenced: peripheral blood. These receptor sequences come from a human donor in a cohort sampled during active COVID-19. CDR3s leave out the opening cysteine and the closing phenylalanine or tryptophan.

13	TRBV9	TRBJ2-7	ASSVKTGSSYEQY
12	TRBV20-1	TRBJ2-7	SASGDRGHYEQY
11	TRBV6-2/TRBV6-3	TRBJ1-1	ASSARGNTEAF
10	TRBV18	TRBJ2-7	ASSQQGYEQY
15	TRBV5-4	TRBJ2-6	ASSKGTGGAGANVLT
9	TRBV12-3/TRBV12-4	TRBJ1-4	ASRQTEKLF
12	TRBV18	TRBJ1-2	ASSPPYDREGYT
14	TRBV25-1	TRBJ2-6	ASSLEGGSGANVLT
12	TRBV4-3	TRBJ1-2	ASSQVSGVSGYT
11	TRBV18	TRBJ1-5	ASSPGQGWPQH
13	TRBV3-1/TRBV3-2	TRBJ2-7	ASSYAGTGGSEQY
15	TRBV12-5	TRBJ2-2	ASGLVARVQDTGELF
14	TRBV30	TRBJ2-3	AWSVAGGGLTDTQY
12	TRBV2	TRBJ1-1	ASSRKRQDTEAF
15	TRBV5-1	TRBJ2-1	ASSLQTGRSSYNEQF
14	TRBV5-1	TRBJ2-6	ASSLGGGSGANVLT
11	TRBV7-9	TRBJ2-1	ASSLDTHNEQF
10	TRBV6-2/TRBV6-3	TRBJ1-4	ASSYPTEKLF
15	TRBV18	TRBJ2-5	ASSPSRGLAGKETQY
13	TRBV5-1	TRBJ1-2	ASKLGQGDNYGYT
12	TRBV6-2/TRBV6-3	TRBJ1-1	ASSWGGADTEAF
14	TRBV29-1	TRBJ2-2	SVDEGLGKNTGELF
15	TRBV3-1/TRBV3-2	TRBJ2-7	ASSLTTPGQPFYEQY
11	TRBV7-6	TRBJ2-5	ASSFLEGETQY
15	TRBV5-3	TRBJ2-5	ARTPGQRGGDQETQY
11	TRBV25-1	TRBJ2-7	ADIKDRWYEQY
13	TRBV9	TRBJ1-3	ASSPRGQSGNTIY
13	TRBV30	TRBJ1-3	AWSPGTAAGNTIY